Following are 21 T cell receptor beta chains from one sample sequenced in a study of human CD8 memory T cell subsets. UMI-labeled 5' RACE yielded the TCR beta libraries. Using the 5' RACE reads, TCRdb records one entry per CDR3 protein without DNA. The specimen's table records about 9,300 distinct CDR3 sequences. The specimen sequenced was CD8+ T cells from PBMCs. The receptors originated from a human donor in good health.

The chain employs TRBV18 and TRBJ1-2; TCRdb proposes TRBD1, but this gene call is untestable without DNA. The CDR3 totals 15 residues. The germline gives CDR1 KGHSH, CDR2 LQKENI. The CDR3 sequence: CASSPQGQGFYGYTF.

This clonotype registers medium-sized by frequency. The rearrangement joins TRBV12-3 or TRBV12-4 to TRBJ1-2; TCRdb reports TRBD1, a call that lacks DNA to check it against. The CDR3 extends over 15 amino acids. The CDR3: CASSLGTTGLGGYTF.

The chain employs TRBV6-2 or TRBV6-3 and TRBJ2-5; the D call of TRBD2 rests on TCRdb alone, since no DNA is present to check it. The length of the CDR3 is 20 residues. In germline, CDR1 is MNHEY, CDR2 SVGEGT. CDR3 region: CASSYGLRWEESRYQETQYF.

Here the CDR3 reads CASSYQGEAQYF. The chain is built from TRBV7-9 and TRBJ2-5; TCRdb gives TRBD1 as the D gene, but with no DNA this cannot be confirmed. The CDR3 extends over 12 amino acids. Germline CDR1 reads SEHNR; CDR2 reads FQNEAQ (reference sequence).

This chain connects TRBV3-1 to TRBJ2-1; TCRdb indicates TRBD1, and absent DNA this call remains unverified. The CDR3 loop spans 15 amino acids. Germline V gives CDR1 LGHDT, CDR2 YNNKEL (reference sequence). The CDR3 loop is CASSQGGPGANEQFF.

The rearrangement uses TRBV6-2 or TRBV6-3 and TRBJ1-5. Germline CDR1 reads MNHEY; CDR2 reads SVGEGT. The CDR3 is made up of 13 amino acids. The CDR3 sequence is CASSYSADQPQHF.

According to its frequency, this clonotype is medium-sized. CDR3 in amino acids: CASSPPGHEAFF. The rearrangement links TRBV7-9 to TRBJ1-1; TCRdb reports TRBD1, a call that lacks DNA to check it against. The CDR3 length is 12 residues. The germline V gene has CDR1 SEHNR and CDR2 FQNEAQ (reference sequence).

The CDR3 sequence: CASTEKETVKRETQYF. This sequence joins TRBV28 and TRBJ2-5. CDR3 length equals 16 residues. CDR1 MDHEN and CDR2 SYDVKM come from the germline V gene.

The genes are TRBV13 and TRBJ1-1; TCRdb outputs TRBD1, but without DNA this stays unchecked. The CDR3 runs to 14 residues. Per germline, CDR1 PRHDT and CDR2 FYEKMQ (reference sequence). The CDR3 here is CASSLEGGTTEAFF.

The rearrangement links TRBV27 to TRBJ2-7; the TCRdb D gene call, TRBD2, has no DNA to confirm it. The CDR3 is made up of 15 amino acids. Germline V gives CDR1 MNHEY, CDR2 SMNVEV (reference sequence). CDR3 in amino acids: CASSFLLAGVDEQYF.

This chain links TRBV5-6 with TRBJ2-1; TCRdb returns TRBD1, unconfirmable since there is no DNA. CDR1 is SGHDT, CDR2 YYEEEE, per germline. The length of the CDR3 is 17 residues. The chain's CDR3 is CASRLGTGGLSYNEQFF.

This clonotype is labeled medium-sized based on frequency. The chain joins TRBV29-1 to TRBJ2-3; TCRdb returns TRBD1, unconfirmable since there is no DNA. This CDR3 is built from 15 residues. In germline, CDR1 is SQVTM, CDR2 ANQGSEA. The CDR3 sequence is CSVDRESKHTDTQYF.

The rearrangement joins TRBV9 to TRBJ1-1; TCRdb lists TRBD1, though no DNA is available to test this call. The CDR3 totals 15 residues. Per the germline V gene, CDR1 is SGDLS and CDR2 is YYNGEE. CDR3 in amino acids: CASSVPGQGNTEAFF.

The chain joins TRBV5-1 to TRBJ2-1; TCRdb lists TRBD1, though no DNA is available to test this call. The CDR3 runs to 14 residues. The germline V gene encodes CDR1 SGHRS and CDR2 YFSETQ. The CDR3 reads CASSSLGHRDEQFF.

This clonotype ranks as medium-sized (0.01 to 0.1%) in terms of frequency. The V call is TRBV7-3, the J call TRBJ2-7; TCRdb selects TRBD2, and the lack of DNA leaves this call unchecked. The CDR3 is 14 residues long. Germline CDR1 and CDR2: SGHTA and FQGTGA. The CDR3 reads CASSPSGGALAQYF.

V and J are TRBV7-3 and TRBJ2-2; TCRdb lists TRBD1, though no DNA is available to test this call. This CDR3 region has 12 residues. From germline, CDR1 is SGHTA and CDR2 FQGTGA. CDR3 sequence: CASSWRPGELFF.

V usage is TRBV30 and J usage is TRBJ1-3. CDR1 is GTSNPN and CDR2 is SVGIG in the germline V gene (reference sequence). The CDR3 has 12 residues. CDR3 residues: CAYKRSGNTIYF. Based on the CDR3 plus reference TRBV30 and TRBJ1-3, the full variable domain is SQTIHQWPATLVQPVGSPLSLECTVEGTSNPNLYWYRQAAGRGLQLLFYSVGIGQISSEVPQNLSASRPQDRQFILSSKKLLLSDSGFYLCAYKRSGNTIYFGEGSWLTVV.

The rearrangement links TRBV10-2 to TRBJ2-3. Germline V lookup: CDR1 WSHSY, CDR2 SAAADI. The CDR3 has 15 amino acids. The CDR3 here is CASSESDSFTDTQYF.

Its frequency marks this clonotype as medium-sized (0.01 to 0.1%). The rearrangement joins TRBV29-1 to TRBJ1-2; TCRdb designates TRBD1, a call that cannot be tested without DNA. The CDR3 totals 12 residues. From germline, CDR1 is SQVTM and CDR2 ANQGSEA. The chain's CDR3 is CSVEGIRAGYTF.

The genes are TRBV7-2 and TRBJ2-7; TCRdb indicates TRBD2, and absent DNA this call remains unverified. The length of the CDR3 is 13 residues. The germline gives CDR1 SGHTA, CDR2 FQGNSA. The chain's CDR3 is CASSPAGSYEQYF. The variable domain in full, with the rest retrieved from reference TRBV7-2 and TRBJ2-7, is GAGVSQSPSNKVTEKGKDVELRCDPISGHTALYWYRQSLGQGLEFLIYFQGNSAPDKSGLPSDRFSAERTGGSVSTLTIQRTQQEDSAVYLCASSPAGSYEQYFGPGTRLTVT.

The J gene is TRBJ1-2, the V gene TRBV19. Germline V gene lookup returns CDR1 LNHDA and CDR2 SQIVND (reference sequence). The CDR3 has 14 residues. CDR3 loop: CASSPPTANYGYTF.